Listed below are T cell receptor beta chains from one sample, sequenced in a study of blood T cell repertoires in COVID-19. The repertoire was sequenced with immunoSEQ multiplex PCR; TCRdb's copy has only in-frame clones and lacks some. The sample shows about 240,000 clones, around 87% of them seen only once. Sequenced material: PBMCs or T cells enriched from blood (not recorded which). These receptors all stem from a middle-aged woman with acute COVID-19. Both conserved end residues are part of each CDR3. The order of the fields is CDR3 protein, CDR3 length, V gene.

CDR3 protein: CATHTRRVFQETQYF
CDR3 length: 15
V gene: TRBV13

CDR3 protein: CAMKDRERTYEQYF
CDR3 length: 14
V gene: TRBV10-3

CDR3 protein: CASSNRTSGKYEQYF
CDR3 length: 15
V gene: TRBV7-9

CDR3 protein: CASSQAYRDGYTF
CDR3 length: 13
V gene: TRBV3-1/TRBV3-2

CDR3 protein: CASSLTGYSNQPQHF
CDR3 length: 15
V gene: TRBV5-1

CDR3 protein: CASSPLRGGETQYF
CDR3 length: 14
V gene: TRBV2

CDR3 protein: CASSQDLEGDEQFF
CDR3 length: 14
V gene: TRBV3-1/TRBV3-2

CDR3 protein: CASSIELTPLNTIYF
CDR3 length: 15
V gene: TRBV19

CDR3 protein: CAWRASGSYEQYF
CDR3 length: 13
V gene: TRBV30

CDR3 protein: CASSEGLGQGISGELFF
CDR3 length: 17
V gene: TRBV6-1

CDR3 protein: CASSLFGTGSNEQFF
CDR3 length: 15
V gene: TRBV7-3

CDR3 protein: CASRSPRQGGTEAFF
CDR3 length: 15
V gene: TRBV11-3

CDR3 protein: CASNSGRPTDTQYF
CDR3 length: 14
V gene: TRBV7-9

CDR3 protein: CASSDTVYQETQYF
CDR3 length: 14
V gene: TRBV3-1/TRBV3-2

CDR3 protein: CASSDRPGAGNTEAFF
CDR3 length: 16
V gene: TRBV25-1

CDR3 protein: CATSNHSSYEQYF
CDR3 length: 13
V gene: TRBV15

CDR3 protein: CASSQTGGDYGYTF
CDR3 length: 14
V gene: TRBV4-1

CDR3 protein: CASSQHSPRGSTDTQYF
CDR3 length: 17
V gene: TRBV11-2

CDR3 protein: CAWSVPYGGLYGYTF
CDR3 length: 15
V gene: TRBV30

CDR3 protein: CAISEGQGGTNTEAFF
CDR3 length: 16
V gene: TRBV10-3

CDR3 protein: CAWSAGDYQPQHF
CDR3 length: 13
V gene: TRBV30

CDR3 protein: CASSLSSGSHTGELFF
CDR3 length: 16
V gene: TRBV7-3

CDR3 protein: CASSLAQGDRGTQYF
CDR3 length: 15
V gene: TRBV11-2

CDR3 protein: CASSQEGTSGRGNEQFF
CDR3 length: 17
V gene: TRBV4-1

CDR3 protein: CASSQDSTTRELFF
CDR3 length: 14
V gene: TRBV19

CDR3 protein: CASSHRGWSGETQYF
CDR3 length: 15
V gene: TRBV3-1/TRBV3-2

CDR3 protein: CASSGEGGDTQYF
CDR3 length: 13
V gene: TRBV2

CDR3 protein: CASTLTGRTNYGYTF
CDR3 length: 15
V gene: TRBV5-6

CDR3 protein: CASSLAPGSGELFF
CDR3 length: 14
V gene: TRBV7-9

CDR3 protein: CASSPAGTSIYNEQFF
CDR3 length: 16
V gene: TRBV5-1

CDR3 protein: CASSGTSGRLYEQFF
CDR3 length: 15
V gene: TRBV5-6

CDR3 protein: CTSSRQPPGQGSYEQYF
CDR3 length: 17
V gene: TRBV5-1

CDR3 protein: CASSLAGRSITEAFF
CDR3 length: 15
V gene: TRBV5-1

CDR3 protein: CASSINRVVNQPQHF
CDR3 length: 15
V gene: TRBV19

CDR3 protein: CASSRTGDVGEQYF
CDR3 length: 14
V gene: TRBV28

CDR3 protein: CASSSLGGTGYEQYF
CDR3 length: 15
V gene: TRBV11-2

CDR3 protein: CATSRDTLPGQPQHF
CDR3 length: 15
V gene: TRBV15

CDR3 protein: CSASSPAANEKLFF
CDR3 length: 14
V gene: TRBV20-1

CDR3 protein: CASSPGDREDIQYF
CDR3 length: 14
V gene: TRBV11-3